Shown below are 13 T cell receptor beta chains from a single sample sequenced in a study of T cells in Graves' hyperthyroidism and ophthalmopathy. Researchers amplified the TCR beta CDR3 regions from RNA transcripts. A first-round RT-PCR of the TCR CDR3 used the HTBI primer set. TCRdb re-called the multiplex PCR reads through MiXCR, storing one row per CDR3 protein. The profile shows around 540,000 distinct CDR3 sequences, about 43% of them singletons. Material: peripheral blood or thyroid tissue (not recorded which). The receptors were gathered from a young woman with Graves' hyperthyroidism.

This sequence joins TRBV19 and TRBJ1-4; D may be TRBD1 (5 bases). Trimming took off 5 bases at V and 0 bases at J, with 10 bases between the two ends. Germline V gene data show CDR1 as LNHDA and CDR2 as SQIVND (reference sequence). The CDR3 runs to 15 residues. The CDR3, as DNA: TGTGCCAGTAGTGTAGGGGCAACAACTAATGAAAAACTGTTTTTT. This gives the protein CASSVGATTNEKLFF.

This clonotype came up many times. This chain uses TRBV24-1 with TRBJ1-5; D is uncertain. V lost 7 bases and J 3 bases, leaving 9 bases between the germline ends. Germline CDR1 KGHDR, CDR2 SFDVKD. The CDR3 runs to 13 residues. The CDR3 loop is CATSGEVNQPQHF. The CDR3 region has the DNA TGTGCCACCAGCGGGGAGGTCAATCAGCCCCAGCATTTT.

This clonotype came up a few times. V is TRBV6-1 and J is TRBJ2-7; the D is unclear. V lost 7 bases and J 3 bases, leaving 7 bases between the germline ends. CDR1 is MNHNS and CDR2 is SASEGT in the germline V gene. This CDR3 comprises 11 residues. CDR3 region: CASTQYYEQYF. DNA for the CDR3: TGTGCCAGCACACAGTACTACGAGCAGTACTTC.

The chain is built from TRBV2 and TRBJ1-6; 8 bases agree with TRBD1. Germline CDR1 reads SNHLY; CDR2 reads FYNNEI. The CDR3 is 15 residues long. The V and J ends lost 8 bases and 1 base, in that order; junction bases with no gene match: 4. CDR3 sequence (DNA): TGTGCCAGCCGCGGACAGGGTTCCTATAATTCACCCCTCCACTTT. Its translation is CASRGQGSYNSPLHF.

The rearrangement links TRBV19 to TRBJ2-6; D is possibly TRBD1 or TRBD2 (5 bases each). Deletions cut 6 bases from V and 0 bases from J, with 15 bases between. The CDR3 spans 17 residues. Germline CDR1 and CDR2: LNHDA and SQIVND (reference sequence). The DNA of the CDR3 is TGTGCCAGTAGGAGGGGACGGACATTCTCTGGGGCCAACGTCCTGACTTTC. It is translated as CASRRGRTFSGANVLTF.

Note on this clonotype: A much larger clone lies a single base off, so this may be a read error. The CDR3 region is CSARVDEQYF. In nucleotides, the CDR3 is TGCAGCGCCAGGGTTGACGAGCAGTACTTC. The chain is built from TRBV29-1 and TRBJ2-7; maybe TRBD1 (5 bases). Germline V gene sequence: CDR1 SQVTM, CDR2 ANQGSEA. The CDR3 consists of 10 residues. Trimming left V 7 bases short and J 5 bases short, with 9 bases between.

The rearrangement uses TRBV2 and TRBJ2-5; D gene ambiguous. The CDR3 is made up of 14 amino acids. V lost 5 bases, J lost 3 bases, and 13 bases lay in between. From germline, CDR1 is SNHLY and CDR2 FYNNEI. The CDR3 region is CASSSQGNEETQYF. The CDR3 DNA sequence: TGTGCCAGCAGTTCACAAGGGAATGAAGAGACCCAGTACTTC. The full variable domain, completed using reference TRBV2 and TRBJ2-5, is EPEVTQTPSHQVTQMGQEVILRCVPISNHLYFYWYRQILGQKVEFLVSFYNNEISEKSEIFDDQFSVERPDGSNFTLKIRSTKLEDSAMYFCASSSQGNEETQYFGPGTRLLVL.

About this clonotype itself: A read error may be the cause here, since a much bigger clone is one base away. The chain uses TRBV7-8 and TRBJ2-7, with D perhaps matching TRBD1 (6 bases). Germline lookup yields CDR1 SGHVS and CDR2 FQNEAQ. The ends were cut back, 7 bases at V and 0 bases at J, with 7 bases in the middle. This CDR3 contains 12 residues. CDR3 sequence (DNA): TGTGCCAGCATGGACAGCTCCTACGAGCAGTACTTC. Translated, it gives CASMDSSYEQYF.

There are a few counts of this clonotype. The genes are TRBV20-1 and TRBJ2-7; tentative D call: TRBD2 (6 bases). Germline V lookup: CDR1 DFQATT, CDR2 SNEGSKA (reference sequence). V gave up 2 bases and J gave up 0 bases, with 11 bases separating them. This CDR3 comprises 14 residues. This CDR3 reads CSARSGPSSYEQYF. DNA of the CDR3: TGCAGTGCTAGAAGCGGGCCGAGCTCCTACGAGCAGTACTTC.

The V call is TRBV12-3 or TRBV12-4, the J call TRBJ1-2; a possible D gene is TRBD1 (5 bases). V lost 6 bases and J 6 bases, leaving 14 bases between the germline ends. The CDR3 runs 13 residues. Here the CDR3 reads CASSTGTFHGYTF. CDR3 DNA: TGTGCCAGCAGCACCGGGACCTTCCATGGCTACACCTTC.

Remarks on this clonotype: This may be a read error: a much more frequent sequence differs by one nucleotide. This rearrangement joins TRBV10-3 to TRBJ2-5; D is unclear. Germline loops: CDR1 ENHRY, CDR2 SYGVKD. The V gene lost 4 bases and the J gene lost 10 bases, with 16 bases spanning the gap. The CDR3 consists of 13 residues. The CDR3 loop reads CAISGITGVDQYF. CDR3 bases: TGTGCCATCAGTGGGATAACTGGAGTCGACCAGTACTTC.

This rearrangement joins TRBV6-1 to TRBJ1-2; the D gene is possibly TRBD1 (6 bases). This CDR3 spans 14 amino acids. V lost 6 bases and J lost 8, with 19 bases in between. Germline V lookup: CDR1 MNHNS, CDR2 SASEGT. DNA of the CDR3: TGTGCCAGCAGCGTCGCATTCTGGGGGCGCGGCTACACCTTC. Its translation is CASSVAFWGRGYTF.

This clonotype was seen ten or more times. The rearrangement joins TRBV9 to TRBJ1-2, with 10 bases that match TRBD1. V was pared by 0 bases and J by 3 bases, with 5 bases of the junction left unmatched. Germline V lookup: CDR1 SGDLS, CDR2 YYNGEE. The CDR3 runs to 16 residues. CDR3 sequence (DNA): TGTGCCAGCAGCGTAGAGGGACAGGGGTTTGACTATGGCTACACCTTC. Translated: CASSVEGQGFDYGYTF.